Below, 17 T cell receptor beta chains from the same sample are listed, as sequenced in a study of OX40 agonist ivuxolimab in advanced cancers. TCRdb's copy holds only in-frame clones and misses some; the assay was immunoSEQ multiplex PCR. The sample records tens of thousands of clones, about 88% being singletons. Sequencing was performed on CD4+ or CD8+ T cells sorted from blood, taken in a trial of the OX40 agonist ivuxolimab. The receptors derive from an adult with an advanced solid tumor such as melanoma, head and neck, liver or kidney cancer.

The rearrangement links TRBV18 to TRBJ2-3, with 9 nucleotides matching TRBD2. The CDR3 is 18 amino acids. J was trimmed by 0 bases and V by 1 base; bases with no gene match: 8. In germline, CDR1 is KGHSH, CDR2 LQKENI. CDR3 nucleotides: TGTGCCAGCTCACCACAAACGTCTAGCGGGACTAGCACAGATACGCAGTATTTT. As protein: CASSPQTSSGTSTDTQYF.

V usage is TRBV18 and J usage is TRBJ2-2; D remains unclear. V was pared by 1 base and J by 1 base, with 10 bases between. Germline V gene lookup returns CDR1 KGHSH and CDR2 LQKENI. This CDR3 has 16 amino acids. The CDR3: CASSPLLSGNTGELFF. CDR3 DNA: TGTGCCAGCTCACCACTCCTCTCGGGGAACACCGGGGAGCTGTTTTTT.

The chain has TRBV28 and TRBJ1-5; 8 bases line up with TRBD1. The CDR3 loop spans 16 amino acids. Germline trimming cut 1 base from V and 4 bases from J; bases unmatched to any gene: 6. Germline CDR1 reads MDHEN; CDR2 reads SYDVKM. The CDR3 spells CASSLLGQGANQPQHF. The CDR3 DNA follows: TGTGCCAGCAGTTTATTGGGGCAGGGGGCGAATCAGCCCCAGCATTTT.

This rearrangement joins TRBV7-9 to TRBJ2-1; 11 bases are a match to TRBD2. V lost 6 bases and J lost 0; bases outside the gene matches: 13. This CDR3 has 19 residues. Germline loops: CDR1 SEHNR, CDR2 FQNEAQ (reference sequence). CDR3 in amino acids: CASRSAGTSGHSSYNEQFF. In DNA form, the CDR3 reads TGTGCCAGCAGATCAGCCGGGACTAGCGGACATAGCTCCTACAATGAGCAGTTCTTC.

Here the CDR3 DNA reads TGCGCCAGCAGCACCCGGACGACCCAAGAGACCCAGTACTTC. As protein: CASSTRTTQETQYF. The V gene is TRBV4-1, the J gene TRBJ2-5, with D unresolved. The V and J ends lost 5 bases and 1 base respectively, with 11 bases between them. Germline V gene sequence: CDR1 MGHRA, CDR2 YSYEKL. The CDR3 totals 14 residues.

V is TRBV2 and J is TRBJ2-3; D gene uncertain. The CDR3 consists of 14 residues. Trimming left V 5 bases short and J 0 bases short, with 9 bases between. Germline V lookup: CDR1 SNHLY, CDR2 FYNNEI. CDR3 bases: TGTGCCAGCAGTAGGTCACCTAGCACAGATACGCAGTATTTT. Translating it yields CASSRSPSTDTQYF.

V and J are TRBV7-9 and TRBJ2-2, with D perhaps assigned TRBD1 or TRBD2 (5 bases each). V was trimmed by 5 bases and J by 6 bases, leaving 10 bases between them. This CDR3 has 13 residues. Germline V lookup: CDR1 SEHNR, CDR2 FQNEAQ (reference sequence). The CDR3 region has the DNA TGTGCCAGCAGCATTGAGGGGCCCGGGGAGCTGTTTTTT. Encoded protein: CASSIEGPGELFF.

The chain joins TRBV18 to TRBJ1-1, with 9 bases that match TRBD1. The J segment lost 5 bases and the V segment lost 1 base, leaving 5 bases of the junction unmatched. From germline, CDR1 is KGHSH and CDR2 LQKENI. This CDR3 comprises 15 residues. The CDR3 DNA is TGTGCCAGCTCACCACAGGACAGGGGATGGACTGAAGCTTTCTTT. It is translated as CASSPQDRGWTEAFF.

V gene TRBV29-1 combines with J gene TRBJ2-2; possible D gene TRBD1, 6 bases. Looked up from germline, CDR1 is SQVTM and CDR2 is ANQGSEA. The ends were cut back, 5 bases at V and 1 base at J, with 8 bases in the middle. The CDR3 loop spans 13 amino acids. The CDR3 DNA reads as TGCAGCGTTCCGGACAGGAACACCGGGGAGCTGTTTTTT. This encodes CSVPDRNTGELFF.

This chain uses TRBV2 with TRBJ2-2; a weak D match, TRBD1 (6 bases). CDR1 is SNHLY and CDR2 is FYNNEI in the germline V gene. CDR3 length: 15 amino acids. The ends were cut back, 5 bases at V and 5 bases at J, with 15 bases in the middle. DNA of the CDR3: TGTGCCAGCAGTCAAGACAGGATCGGGACCGGGGAGCTGTTTTTT. This sequence encodes CASSQDRIGTGELFF.

The chain has TRBV4-3 and TRBJ2-1, with TRBD2 matching 13 bases. V lost 0 bases to trimming and J lost 5 bases; unmatched junction nucleotides: 16. The germline V gene has CDR1 LGHNA and CDR2 YSLEER. CDR3 length equals 21 residues. The CDR3 DNA reads TGCGCCAGCAGCCAAGACGGGACTAGCGGGAATCCCACATCCCGTAACAATGAGCAGTTCTTC. It is translated as CASSQDGTSGNPTSRNNEQFF.

V and J are TRBV9 and TRBJ2-3, with D possibly matching TRBD1 (6 bases). V dropped 0 bases and J dropped 1 base, with 18 bases sitting between them. Germline CDR1 reads SGDLS; CDR2 reads YYNGEE. The length of the CDR3 is 18 residues. The CDR3 DNA follows: TGTGCCAGCAGCGTAGGATTATACGGGGCAGGGGGCACAGATACGCAGTATTTT. This translates into CASSVGLYGAGGTDTQYF. The variable domain in full, with the rest retrieved from reference TRBV9 and TRBJ2-3, is DSGVTQTPKHLITATGQRVTLRCSPRSGDLSVYWYQQSLDQGLQFLIQYYNGEERAKGNILERFSAQQFPDLHSELNLSSLELGDSALYFCASSVGLYGAGGTDTQYFGPGTRLTVL.

In its sample, this clone was seen a few times. CDR3 protein: CASRDSGSAYEQYF. In nucleotides, the CDR3 is TGTGCCAGCAGGGATAGCGGGAGCGCCTACGAGCAGTACTTC. This chain connects TRBV27 to TRBJ2-7; TRBD2 aligns across 9 bases. Losses at the gene ends were 6 bases for V and 2 bases for J; bases not matched to a gene: 5. CDR1 and CDR2 from the germline V gene are MNHEY and SMNVEV (reference sequence). The CDR3 is 14 amino acids.

In its sample, this clone was seen once. The chain links TRBV18 to TRBJ2-3; no firm D call. Per the germline V gene, CDR1 is KGHSH and CDR2 is LQKENI. Trimming cost V 1 base and J 6 bases, with 14 bases left between them. The CDR3 totals 15 residues. CDR3 residues: CASSPRQFGVDTQYF. The CDR3 nucleotides are TGTGCCAGCTCACCACGCCAATTCGGTGTGGATACGCAGTATTTT.

V and J are TRBV10-3 and TRBJ1-2, with 7 bases aligning to TRBD1. The CDR3 has 13 residues. Germline CDR1 is ENHRY and CDR2 is SYGVKD. Unmatched junction bases numbered 3, after V lost 4 bases and J lost 4 bases. CDR3 residues: CAISGQGGYGYTF. The CDR3 coding sequence is TGTGCCATCAGTGGACAGGGCGGCTATGGCTACACCTTC.

The gene calls are TRBV5-1 and TRBJ2-3; D is possibly TRBD1 (6 bases). Trimming removed 4 bases at V and 4 bases at J, with 13 bases between. The CDR3 is 14 amino acids. The germline CDR1 and CDR2 sequences are SGHRS and YFSETQ. CDR3 amino acids: CASSPRTASDTQYF. CDR3 nucleotide sequence: TGCGCCAGCAGCCCACGGACAGCTTCAGATACGCAGTATTTT.

This clone has more than one count but fewer than ten. This chain links TRBV5-1 with TRBJ2-7; the D gene is possibly TRBD2 (5 bases). Trimming removed 0 bases at V and 3 bases at J, with 10 bases between. The V gene's germline CDR1 is SGHRS and CDR2 YFSETQ. The CDR3 has 14 residues. The CDR3 sequence is CASSLERVGYEQYF. The DNA for the CDR3 is TGCGCCAGCAGCTTGGAGAGGGTTGGCTACGAGCAGTACTTC.